This is a list of T cell receptor beta chains from one sample in a study of blood T cell repertoires in COVID-19. Only in-frame clones appear in the TCRdb table, and some are missing; sequencing was by immunoSEQ multiplex PCR. The profile covers about 160,000 clones, with around 78% appearing a single time and around 4.3% taken by the ten largest. The sequencing input was PBMCs or T cells enriched from blood (not recorded which). These receptors came from a woman between 45 and 60 years old who had recovered from COVID-19. CDR3s include the opening cysteine and the closing phenylalanine or tryptophan. A D gene is named only where the DNA matches it firmly. A row's size may be missing; if present it is once, few, many or a size class.

V: TRBV29-1; D: TRBD1; J: TRBJ2-3; size: NA; CDR3: CSVLGSRGRTDTQYF; DNA: TGCAGCGTTCTGGGGTCTAGGGGGCGGACAGATACGCAGTATTTT
V: TRBV28; D: NA; J: TRBJ1-1; size: NA; CDR3: CASREHRDPAFF; DNA: TGTGCCAGCAGGGAACACAGGGATCCGGCTTTCTTT
V: TRBV4-1; D: TRBD1; J: TRBJ2-1; size: NA; CDR3: CASNQGFLTGGIHNEQFF; DNA: TGCGCCAGCAACCAAGGGTTCCTAACAGGGGGCATCCACAATGAGCAGTTCTTC
V: TRBV7-9; D: NA; J: TRBJ1-5; size: NA; CDR3: CASTQGGTQPQHF; DNA: TGTGCCAGCACCCAAGGGGGGACACAGCCCCAGCATTTT
V: TRBV27; D: NA; J: TRBJ1-4; size: NA; CDR3: CASSGRTAEKLFF; DNA: TGTGCCAGCAGTGGGCGGACAGCCGAAAAACTGTTTTTT
V: TRBV7-7; D: NA; J: TRBJ1-6; size: NA; CDR3: CASSLVPGGSGNSPLHF; DNA: TGTGCTAGCAGCTTAGTCCCGGGAGGATCGGGAAATTCACCCCTCCACTTT
V: TRBV9; D: TRBD2; J: TRBJ2-3; size: NA; CDR3: CASSVAGRGPDTQYF; DNA: TGTGCCAGCAGCGTAGCTGGGAGGGGACCAGATACGCAGTATTTT
V: TRBV3-1/TRBV3-2; D: NA; J: TRBJ1-1; size: NA; CDR3: CASSQREGVEAFF; DNA: TGTGCCAGCAGCCAAAGGGAGGGGGTTGAAGCTTTCTTT
V: TRBV6-5; D: NA; J: TRBJ2-3; size: NA; CDR3: CASSFHSVKLADTQYF; DNA: TGTGCCAGCAGTTTCCATAGCGTTAAGTTGGCAGATACGCAGTATTTT
V: TRBV5-1; D: TRBD1; J: TRBJ2-5; size: NA; CDR3: CASSRAKSDRGKETQYF; DNA: TGCGCCAGCAGCCGAGCGAAATCGGACAGGGGAAAAGAGACCCAGTACTTC
V: TRBV29-1; D: NA; J: TRBJ1-1; size: once; CDR3: CSVEVQGWLTEAFF; DNA: TGCAGCGTTGAAGTTCAGGGGTGGCTGACTGAAGCTTTCTTT
V: TRBV27; D: NA; J: TRBJ1-5; size: NA; CDR3: CASSLNGGNQPQHF; DNA: TGTGCCAGCAGTTTAAACGGCGGAAATCAGCCCCAGCATTTT
V: TRBV5-8; D: TRBD1; J: TRBJ1-4; size: NA; CDR3: CASSHRQGLGSEKLFF; DNA: TGTGCCAGCAGCCACCGACAGGGACTGGGGAGTGAAAAACTGTTTTTT
V: TRBV4-3; D: NA; J: TRBJ2-1; size: NA; CDR3: CASSPRSMLPYNEQFF; DNA: TGCGCCAGCAGCCCTAGGTCCATGCTTCCCTACAATGAGCAGTTCTTC
V: TRBV6-5; D: TRBD1; J: TRBJ1-5; size: NA; CDR3: CASSYLDREYQPQHF; DNA: TGTGCCAGCAGTTACTTGGACAGGGAATATCAGCCCCAGCATTTT
V: TRBV7-9; D: NA; J: TRBJ1-6; size: once; CDR3: CASSLGSGVVSPLHF; DNA: TGTGCCAGCAGCTTAGGGTCCGGGGTGGTATCACCCCTCCACTTT
V: TRBV29-1; D: TRBD2; J: TRBJ2-2; size: few; CDR3: CSVRGTTNTGELFF; DNA: TGCAGCGTCCGGGGGACTACGAACACCGGGGAGCTGTTTTTT
V: TRBV6-2/TRBV6-3; D: TRBD2; J: TRBJ2-5; size: few; CDR3: CASSSGAGEETQYF; DNA: TGTGCCAGCAGTTCAGGAGCGGGGGAAGAGACCCAGTACTTC
V: TRBV14; D: TRBD2; J: TRBJ2-2; size: NA; CDR3: CASSREMGLAGDTGELFF; DNA: TGTGCCAGCAGCCGCGAGATGGGACTAGCGGGGGACACCGGGGAGCTGTTTTTT
V: TRBV27; D: TRBD1; J: TRBJ1-1; size: NA; CDR3: CASSHYTQGALEAFF; DNA: TGTGCCAGCAGCCACTACACGCAGGGGGCGCTTGAAGCTTTCTTT
V: TRBV30; D: NA; J: TRBJ1-1; size: NA; CDR3: CARAPRGTEAFF; DNA: TGTGCCCGCGCCCCCCGGGGCACTGAAGCTTTCTTT
V: TRBV5-4; D: NA; J: TRBJ2-1; size: NA; CDR3: CASSRGSAEQFF; DNA: TGTGCCAGCAGCCGGGGGTCGGCTGAGCAGTTCTTC
V: TRBV2; D: NA; J: TRBJ1-1; size: NA; CDR3: CASGGPGDTEAFF; DNA: TGTGCCAGCGGGGGTCCGGGAGACACTGAAGCTTTCTTT